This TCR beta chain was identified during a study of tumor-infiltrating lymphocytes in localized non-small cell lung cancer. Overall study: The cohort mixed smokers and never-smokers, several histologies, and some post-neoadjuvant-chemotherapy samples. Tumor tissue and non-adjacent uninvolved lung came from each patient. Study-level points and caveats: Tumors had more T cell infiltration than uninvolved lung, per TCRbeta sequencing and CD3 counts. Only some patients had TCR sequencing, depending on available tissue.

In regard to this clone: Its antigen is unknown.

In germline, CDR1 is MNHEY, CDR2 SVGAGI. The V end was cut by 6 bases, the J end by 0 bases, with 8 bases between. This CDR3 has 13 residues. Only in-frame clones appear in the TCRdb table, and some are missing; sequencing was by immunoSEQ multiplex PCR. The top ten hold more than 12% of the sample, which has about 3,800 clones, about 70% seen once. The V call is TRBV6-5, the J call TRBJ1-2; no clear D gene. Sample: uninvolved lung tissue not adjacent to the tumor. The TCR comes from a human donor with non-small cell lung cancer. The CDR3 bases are TGTGCCAGCAGAGAGGCTACTAACTATGGCTACACCTTC. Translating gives CASREATNYGYTF.